This TCR beta chain was recovered during a study of tumor-infiltrating lymphocytes in primary liver carcinoma. Study context: Male and female patients aged 30 to 69 years made up the cohort.

V dropped 2 bases and J dropped 0 bases, with 10 bases sitting between them. Germline assignment: CDR1 MNHEY and CDR2 SVGAGI. CDR3 length: 15 amino acids. This clonotype appeared a single time. Antigen specificity is unknown. This is likely a read error, given that the CDR3 carries no conserved phenylalanine or tryptophan at its end. Findings of the study overall: There was no comparison of CD4+ and CD8+ repertoires, as samples were bulk unsorted. Tumor tissue displayed a significantly greater top-250-clone fraction than blood (p = 0.039).

The template, 450 to 650 ng total RNA, yielded TCR beta cDNA made with a constant-region primer. Three rounds of nested multiplex PCR with slightly modified ARM-PCR produced TCR beta libraries. Amplification in the first two PCR rounds was performed using TRBV1-TRBV30 forward primers and a C-beta reverse primer for around 10 cycles each. TCRdb redid the calling of the multiplex PCR reads with MiXCR, one entry per CDR3 protein. The table has about 310,000 distinct CDR3 sequences, 50% to 75% seen once. Alongside blood RNA obtained from unsorted whole blood, germline DNA was also extracted. The chain joins TRBV6-5 to TRBJ1-1; tentative D call: TRBD1 (5 bases). The sequencing input was peripheral blood. The origin of this receptor is a woman in her twenties or thirties with primary liver carcinoma and hepatitis B virus infection. The DNA of the CDR3 is TGTGCCAGCAGTTACGGGGGTCTAATGAACACTGAAGCTTTCTCT. Its translation: CASSYGGLMNTEAFS.